Listed below are T cell receptor beta chains from one sample, sequenced in a study of blood T cell repertoires in COVID-19. Repertoires were generated with immunoSEQ multiplex PCR, while TCRdb's copy carries only in-frame clones and drops some. The repertoire has tens of thousands of clones, approximately 86% of them found once; the top ten carry 15% to 20%. Specimen: peripheral blood. Receptors originate from an elderly man with active COVID-19. Each CDR3 is given with its conserved first and last residue. The order of the fields is J gene, V gene, D gene, CDR3 length, clone size, CDR3 protein, CDR3 DNA. D genes are given only for firm matches. The size of a clone is reported for some rows only, either as once, few or many, or as a class for expanded clones.

j_call: TRBJ1-6
v_call: TRBV5-6
d_call: TRBD1
cdr3_length: 15
clone_size: NA
cdr3_aa: CASTRTGDLSSPLHF
cdr3_nt: TGTGCCAGCACCCGGACAGGGGATTTGAGTTCACCCCTCCACTTT

j_call: TRBJ2-5
v_call: TRBV9
d_call: NA
cdr3_length: 15
clone_size: NA
cdr3_aa: CASSPARERTETQYF
cdr3_nt: TGTGCCAGCAGCCCAGCCAGGGAACGGACGGAGACCCAGTACTTC

j_call: TRBJ1-4
v_call: TRBV2
d_call: NA
cdr3_length: 14
clone_size: NA
cdr3_aa: CASSEGRVAEKLFF
cdr3_nt: TGTGCCAGCAGTGAGGGGAGAGTTGCTGAAAAACTGTTTTTT

j_call: TRBJ1-2
v_call: TRBV5-1
d_call: NA
cdr3_length: 13
clone_size: NA
cdr3_aa: CASSHNRVYGYTF
cdr3_nt: TGCGCCAGCAGCCATAACAGGGTCTATGGCTACACCTTC

j_call: TRBJ2-7
v_call: TRBV27
d_call: TRBD1
cdr3_length: 15
clone_size: once
cdr3_aa: CASSTQGARSYEQYF
cdr3_nt: TGTGCCAGCAGTACCCAGGGGGCACGGTCCTACGAGCAGTACTTC

j_call: TRBJ2-3
v_call: TRBV9
d_call: TRBD2
cdr3_length: 15
clone_size: once
cdr3_aa: CASSVVAGESDTQYF
cdr3_nt: TGTGCCAGCAGCGTAGTAGCGGGAGAGTCAGATACGCAGTATTTT

j_call: TRBJ2-7
v_call: TRBV30
d_call: NA
cdr3_length: 12
clone_size: once
cdr3_aa: CASERSSYEQYF
cdr3_nt: TGTGCCTCGGAAAGGAGCTCCTACGAGCAGTACTTC

j_call: TRBJ1-2
v_call: TRBV7-2
d_call: NA
cdr3_length: 15
clone_size: NA
cdr3_aa: CASSLAFQGGYGYTF
cdr3_nt: TGTGCCAGCAGCTTAGCTTTCCAGGGAGGCTATGGCTACACCTTC

j_call: TRBJ2-1
v_call: TRBV4-1
d_call: TRBD2
cdr3_length: 16
clone_size: NA
cdr3_aa: CASSQVFASGPEEQFF
cdr3_nt: TGCGCCAGCAGCCAAGTTTTCGCTAGCGGGCCCGAAGAGCAGTTCTTC

j_call: TRBJ1-3
v_call: TRBV5-1
d_call: NA
cdr3_length: 14
clone_size: NA
cdr3_aa: CASSLGSSGNTIYF
cdr3_nt: TGCGCCAGCAGCTTGGGGAGCTCTGGAAACACCATATATTTT

j_call: TRBJ1-4
v_call: TRBV5-6
d_call: TRBD1
cdr3_length: 14
clone_size: NA
cdr3_aa: CASSSDRAREKLFF
cdr3_nt: TGTGCCAGCAGCTCGGACAGGGCTCGTGAAAAACTGTTTTTT

j_call: TRBJ1-1
v_call: TRBV2
d_call: NA
cdr3_length: 14
clone_size: NA
cdr3_aa: CASSEALGGAGAFF
cdr3_nt: TGTGCCAGCAGTGAAGCGCTAGGTGGCGCTGGAGCTTTCTTT

j_call: TRBJ2-1
v_call: TRBV19
d_call: TRBD2
cdr3_length: 17
clone_size: once
cdr3_aa: CASSIDLLAGAHNEQFF
cdr3_nt: TGTGCCAGTAGTATAGATCTATTGGCGGGAGCGCACAATGAGCAGTTCTTC

j_call: TRBJ1-2
v_call: TRBV18
d_call: TRBD1
cdr3_length: 14
clone_size: NA
cdr3_aa: CASSPQGANYGYTF
cdr3_nt: TGTGCCAGCTCACCCCAGGGGGCCAACTATGGCTACACCTTC

j_call: TRBJ1-2
v_call: TRBV2
d_call: TRBD1
cdr3_length: 15
clone_size: medium-sized
cdr3_aa: CASSDRPPGTAGYTF
cdr3_nt: TGTGCCAGCAGTGACCGGCCCCCCGGGACAGCAGGCTACACCTTC

j_call: TRBJ2-1
v_call: TRBV6-1
d_call: NA
cdr3_length: 15
clone_size: NA
cdr3_aa: CASSDPLSSYNEQFF
cdr3_nt: TGTGCCAGCAGTGATCCTTTGAGCTCCTACAATGAGCAGTTCTTC

j_call: TRBJ2-5
v_call: TRBV19
d_call: TRBD2
cdr3_length: 14
clone_size: NA
cdr3_aa: CASTRTSGEETQYF
cdr3_nt: TGTGCCAGTACCAGGACTAGCGGGGAAGAGACCCAGTACTTC

j_call: TRBJ2-1
v_call: TRBV9
d_call: TRBD2
cdr3_length: 15
clone_size: NA
cdr3_aa: CASSVEGLAGYEQFF
cdr3_nt: TGTGCCAGCAGCGTAGAGGGACTAGCGGGATATGAGCAGTTCTTC

j_call: TRBJ2-7
v_call: TRBV7-2
d_call: TRBD2
cdr3_length: 15
clone_size: few
cdr3_aa: CASSLASGREYEQYF
cdr3_nt: TGTGCCAGCAGCTTAGCGAGCGGGAGAGAGTACGAGCAGTACTTC

j_call: TRBJ1-1
v_call: TRBV9
d_call: NA
cdr3_length: 16
clone_size: once
cdr3_aa: CASSVDGRGMNTEAFF
cdr3_nt: TGTGCCAGCAGCGTAGATGGCAGGGGAATGAACACTGAAGCTTTCTTT

j_call: TRBJ2-3
v_call: TRBV18
d_call: NA
cdr3_length: 14
clone_size: NA
cdr3_aa: CASSPSGNTDTQYF
cdr3_nt: TGTGCCAGCTCACCATCCGGGAACACAGATACGCAGTATTTT

j_call: TRBJ2-1
v_call: TRBV12-3/TRBV12-4
d_call: NA
cdr3_length: 13
clone_size: NA
cdr3_aa: CASSWSRNNEQFF
cdr3_nt: TGTGCCAGCAGTTGGTCTAGAAACAATGAGCAGTTCTTC

j_call: TRBJ1-2
v_call: TRBV5-5
d_call: NA
cdr3_length: 15
clone_size: NA
cdr3_aa: CASSPATDSFYGYTF
cdr3_nt: TGTGCCAGCAGCCCAGCAACGGACAGTTTTTATGGCTACACCTTC

j_call: TRBJ2-3
v_call: TRBV5-1
d_call: NA
cdr3_length: 15
clone_size: once
cdr3_aa: CASSLGRGSTDTQYF
cdr3_nt: TGCGCCAGCAGCTTGGGCCGGGGGAGCACAGATACGCAGTATTTT

j_call: TRBJ2-1
v_call: TRBV11-3
d_call: TRBD1
cdr3_length: 16
clone_size: NA
cdr3_aa: CASSSRTGSSYNEQFF
cdr3_nt: TGTGCCAGCAGCTCAAGGACAGGGAGCTCCTACAATGAGCAGTTCTTC

j_call: TRBJ2-3
v_call: TRBV4-1
d_call: NA
cdr3_length: 16
clone_size: NA
cdr3_aa: CASSQENQGRTDTQYF
cdr3_nt: TGCGCCAGCAGCCAAGAAAACCAGGGTCGCACAGATACGCAGTATTTT

j_call: TRBJ1-1
v_call: TRBV19
d_call: TRBD1
cdr3_length: 15
clone_size: few
cdr3_aa: CASSRGQGRYTEAFF
cdr3_nt: TGTGCCAGTAGTAGGGGACAGGGACGGTACACTGAAGCTTTCTTT

j_call: TRBJ1-3
v_call: TRBV4-1
d_call: TRBD1
cdr3_length: 15
clone_size: few
cdr3_aa: CASSIDRGSGNTIYF
cdr3_nt: TGCGCCAGCAGCATAGACAGGGGGTCTGGAAACACCATATATTTT

j_call: TRBJ1-5
v_call: TRBV18
d_call: TRBD1
cdr3_length: 14
clone_size: NA
cdr3_aa: CASSPTGQESSQHF
cdr3_nt: TGTGCCAGCTCACCAACGGGACAGGAGTCGTCCCAGCATTTT

j_call: TRBJ2-5
v_call: TRBV28
d_call: TRBD2
cdr3_length: 17
clone_size: few
cdr3_aa: CASRPRTSGRLQETQYF
cdr3_nt: TGTGCCAGCAGGCCCAGGACTAGCGGGAGGCTCCAAGAGACCCAGTACTTC

j_call: TRBJ2-4
v_call: TRBV15
d_call: TRBD1
cdr3_length: 21
clone_size: NA
cdr3_aa: CATSRDRGDRGSGIAKNIQYF
cdr3_nt: TGTGCCACCAGCAGAGATCGGGGAGACAGGGGTAGCGGAATAGCCAAAAACATTCAGTACTTC

j_call: TRBJ2-7
v_call: TRBV5-4
d_call: TRBD2
cdr3_length: 15
clone_size: few
cdr3_aa: CASSSKASGSGEQYF
cdr3_nt: TGTGCCAGCAGCTCGAAGGCTAGCGGGAGTGGGGAGCAGTACTTC

j_call: TRBJ1-5
v_call: TRBV19
d_call: TRBD1
cdr3_length: 17
clone_size: NA
cdr3_aa: CASRTGTGDRSNQPQHF
cdr3_nt: TGTGCCAGTAGAACTGGGACAGGGGATAGGAGCAATCAGCCCCAGCATTTT